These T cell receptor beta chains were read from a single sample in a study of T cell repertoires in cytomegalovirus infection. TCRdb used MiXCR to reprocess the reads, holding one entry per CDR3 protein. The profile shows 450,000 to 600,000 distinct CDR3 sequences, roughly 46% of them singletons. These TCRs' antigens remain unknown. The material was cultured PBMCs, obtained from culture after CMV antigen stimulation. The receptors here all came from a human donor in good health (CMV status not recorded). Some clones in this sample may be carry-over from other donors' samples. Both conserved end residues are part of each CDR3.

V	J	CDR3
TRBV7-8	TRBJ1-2	CASSPLRTGNYGYTF
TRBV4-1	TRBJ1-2	CASSQEWGARGYTF
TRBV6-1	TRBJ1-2	CASSEAEYYGYTF
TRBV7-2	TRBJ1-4	CASSLDRNNEKLFF
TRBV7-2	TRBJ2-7	CASSLVAGNYEQYF
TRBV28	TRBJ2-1	CASSSASGGAHNEQFF
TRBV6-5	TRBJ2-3	CASSYSIAGGITDTQYF
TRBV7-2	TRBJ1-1	CASSLVGAREFNTEAFF
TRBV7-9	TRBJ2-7	CASSYQLGSTAYEQYF
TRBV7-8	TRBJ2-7	CASSLEGLGRYEQYF
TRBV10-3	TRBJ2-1	CASTGRGEGIDHRGSYNEQFF
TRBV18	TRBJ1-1	CASSRNSNTEAFF
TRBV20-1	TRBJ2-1	CSAQRDRTYNEQFF
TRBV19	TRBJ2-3	CATGKRDADTQYF
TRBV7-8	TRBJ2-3	CASSLGTSGLQGTQYF
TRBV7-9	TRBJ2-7	CASSPGGWTSLSRKAYEQYF
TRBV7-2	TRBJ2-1	CASSRSGRTYNEQFF
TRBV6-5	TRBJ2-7	CASSYTGGGLNYEQYF
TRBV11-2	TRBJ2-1	CASSLRLLAAYEQFF
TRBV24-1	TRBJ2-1	CATSAAGGPNYNEQFF
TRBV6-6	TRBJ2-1	CASRAWGEGRGSEQFF
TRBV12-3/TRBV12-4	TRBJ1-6	CASSLVLGPLGYSNSPLHF
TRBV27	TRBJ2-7	CASSRGQYYEQYF
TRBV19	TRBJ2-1	CASRRGLAGLPDEQFF
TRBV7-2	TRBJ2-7	CASSLRDHPSYEQYF
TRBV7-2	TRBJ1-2	CASSLRLSGGYTF
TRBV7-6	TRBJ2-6	CASSLSAGFPSGANVLTF
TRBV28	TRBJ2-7	CASRREEALYEQYF
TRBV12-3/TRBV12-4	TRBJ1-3	CASSLRAPGNTIYF
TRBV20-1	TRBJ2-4	CSARKAGTFIQYF
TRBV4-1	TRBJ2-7	CASSPSYTGTGAPYEQYF
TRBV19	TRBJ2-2	CASSIRVAGVIGELFF
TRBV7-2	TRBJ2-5	CASSKSLQETQYF
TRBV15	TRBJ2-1	CATSGAGGGPNERQFF
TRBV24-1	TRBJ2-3	CATSDPPTDTQYF
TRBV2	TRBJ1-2	CASSWDKTNYGYTF
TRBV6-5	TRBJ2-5	CASSYTSPGTSGIVFGETQYF
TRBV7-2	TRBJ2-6	CASSLGPGLPFSGANVLTF
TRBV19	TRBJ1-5	CASSIHAKGPSGPQHF
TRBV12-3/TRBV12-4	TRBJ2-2	CASTQGWAGELFF
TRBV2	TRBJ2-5	CASQRFQETQYF
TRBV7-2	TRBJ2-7	CASRGSYEQYF
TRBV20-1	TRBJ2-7	CSVWRGLNYEQYF
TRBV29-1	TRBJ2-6	CSVLGSGANVLTF
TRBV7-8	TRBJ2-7	CASSLRPPGVEQYF
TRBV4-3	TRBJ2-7	CASSQDAAGGGLEQYF
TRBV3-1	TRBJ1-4	CASSQVGNEKLFF
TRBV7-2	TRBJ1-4	CVSSFDVRNEKLFF
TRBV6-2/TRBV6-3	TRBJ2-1	CASSYGLADNNEQFF
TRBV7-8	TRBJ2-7	CASSSHGPGYEQYF
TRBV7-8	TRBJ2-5	CASSRLVEETQYF
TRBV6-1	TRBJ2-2	CASSGQLANTGELFF